These 24 T cell receptor beta chains were sequenced from one sample in a study of cytomegalovirus exposure and HLA in healthy donors. The study ran its PCR with 60 Vbeta and 13 Jbeta primers. Generated by immunoSEQ multiplex PCR, the TCRdb table keeps only in-frame clones and is missing some. This table holds more than 100,000 clones, about 16% found once. Material for sequencing was PBMCs. These receptors all come from a woman aged 18-35 years in good health and CMV-seronegative.

The chain recombines TRBV4-2 with TRBJ2-3; 8 nucleotides agree with TRBD2. J was trimmed by 4 bases and V by 0 bases; bases with no gene match: 6. This CDR3 comprises 16 residues. Germline assignment: CDR1 LGHNA and CDR2 YNFKEQ. CDR3 sequence reads: CASSQEGLASSDTQYF. CDR3 DNA: TGTGCCAGCAGCCAAGAAGGACTAGCTAGTTCAGATACGCAGTATTTT.

This clone was found a few times. The J gene is TRBJ1-5, the V gene TRBV4-1; D possibly corresponds to TRBD1 (6 bases). This CDR3 comprises 17 residues. Germline values: CDR1 MGHRA, CDR2 YSYEKL. V was trimmed by 3 bases and J by 3 bases, leaving 18 bases between them. Here the CDR3 DNA reads TGCGCCAGCAGCCACTCAAGTGCAAGGGGACACAATCAGCCCCAGCATTTT. This codes for CASSHSSARGHNQPQHF.

The V and J genes are TRBV28 and TRBJ2-3, with 14 bases that match TRBD2. V was clipped by 4 bases and J by 3 bases; unmatched bases: 6. This CDR3 has 17 amino acids. The germline CDR1 and CDR2 sequences are MDHEN and SYDVKM. CDR3 protein: CASSWGLAGVGTDTQYF. CDR3 DNA sequence: TGTGCCAGCAGTTGGGGACTAGCGGGAGTTGGAACAGATACGCAGTATTTT. The whole variable domain, remainder taken from reference TRBV28 and TRBJ2-3, is DVKVTQSSRYLVKRTGEKVFLECVQDMDHENMFWYRQDPGLGLRLIYFSYDVKMKEKGDIPEGYSVSREKKERFSLILESASTNQTSMYLCASSWGLAGVGTDTQYFGPGTRLTVL.

J is TRBJ1-5 and V is TRBV30; a possible D gene is TRBD1 (6 bases). The CDR3 extends over 13 amino acids. CDR1 and CDR2 (germline): GTSNPN, SVGIG (reference sequence). Deletions cut 0 bases from V and 5 bases from J, with 8 bases between. The CDR3 region is CAWSVGGDQPQHF. CDR3 in DNA: TGTGCCTGGAGTGTAGGGGGGGATCAGCCCCAGCATTTT.

This clone was counted a few times. This rearrangement joins TRBV6-1 to TRBJ2-2, with D perhaps TRBD2 (6 bases). Germline CDR1 reads MNHNS; CDR2 reads SASEGT. This CDR3 has 15 amino acids. Trimming removed 1 base at V and 6 bases at J, with 12 bases between. The CDR3 region is CASSEGGLAPGELFF. DNA for the CDR3: TGTGCCAGCAGTGAAGGGGGACTCGCCCCCGGGGAGCTGTTTTTT.

This clone was picked up a small number of times. Other nucleotide sequences in the sample specify the same CDR3. The chain joins TRBV9 to TRBJ1-6; TRBD1 matches 8 bases. There are 14 residues in the CDR3. The germline V gene has CDR1 SGDLS and CDR2 YYNGEE. V lost 2 bases, J lost 6 bases, and 1 base stayed unmatched. The CDR3 sequence is CASSVGQGNSPLHF. CDR3 in DNA: TGTGCCAGCAGCGTTGGACAGGGTAATTCACCCCTCCACTTT.

The genes are TRBV2 and TRBJ2-7; 9 bases line up with TRBD2. Germline V gene lookup returns CDR1 SNHLY and CDR2 FYNNEI. The J segment lost 7 bases and the V segment lost 4 bases, leaving 11 bases of the junction unmatched. This CDR3 contains 15 residues. This chain's CDR3 is CASSGLRGGASEQYF. The CDR3 coding sequence is TGTGCCAGCAGTGGGTTGCGGGGGGGCGCGTCTGAGCAGTACTTC.

The V gene is TRBV4-1, the J gene TRBJ1-6; the match to TRBD1 covers 9 bases. After removal of 4 bases from V and 8 bases from J, the junction contained 9 bases not matched to a gene. Germline CDR1 reads MGHRA; CDR2 reads YSYEKL. The CDR3 extends over 16 amino acids. CDR3 protein: CASSRGTGNIYSPLHF. CDR3 coding DNA: TGCGCCAGCAGCCGGGGGACAGGGAACATTTATTCACCCCTCCACTTT.

This clone was counted only a few times. The chain employs TRBV5-5 and TRBJ2-5; maybe TRBD1 (6 bases). Looked up from germline, CDR1 is SGHKS and CDR2 is YYEKEE (reference sequence). The germline V and J ends were trimmed by 2 bases and 1 base, with 9 bases remaining between them. There are 14 residues in the CDR3. DNA for the CDR3: TGTGCCAGCAGCTTTGTCAGGGGCCAAGAGACCCAGTACTTC. Protein: CASSFVRGQETQYF.

This clone turned up a few times. The J gene is TRBJ2-1, the V gene TRBV28; tentatively, D is TRBD1 (5 bases). From germline, CDR1 is MDHEN and CDR2 SYDVKM. Trimming stripped 5 bases from V and 5 bases from J, with 13 bases between. This CDR3 has 14 residues. CDR3 protein: CASSPPTVDNEQFF. CDR3 DNA sequence: TGTGCCAGCAGTCCTCCGACAGTCGACAATGAGCAGTTCTTC.

V gene TRBV7-9 combines with J gene TRBJ2-1; no clear D gene. V lost 3 bases and J 4 bases, leaving 4 bases between the germline ends. The CDR3 loop spans 12 amino acids. Germline V gene lookup returns CDR1 SEHNR and CDR2 FQNEAQ (reference sequence). For the CDR3, the DNA is TGTGCCAGCAGCTTTACTTACAATGAGCAGTTCTTC. Amino acids: CASSFTYNEQFF.

This clone has just a few counts. The chain uses TRBV20-1 and TRBJ2-7, with a tentative D call TRBD2 (5 bases). The CDR3 totals 11 residues. Germline V gene sequence: CDR1 DFQATT, CDR2 SNEGSKA (reference sequence). Trimming cost V 3 bases and J 4 bases, with 7 bases left between them. This CDR3 reads CSAREVYEQYF. CDR3 in DNA: TGCAGTGCTAGGGAGGTTTACGAGCAGTACTTC.

This sequence joins TRBV4-1 and TRBJ1-3; 7 bases line up with TRBD1. The germline V gene has CDR1 MGHRA and CDR2 YSYEKL. The trim removed 5 bases at V and 3 bases at J, leaving 4 bases unmatched. The CDR3 has 14 amino acids. The CDR3 is CASSSRTGGNTIYF. CDR3 sequence (DNA): TGCGCCAGCAGCTCCAGGACAGGTGGAAACACCATATATTTT.

This clone was seen a handful of times. The chain recombines TRBV5-1 with TRBJ2-5, with 10 bases lining up with TRBD2. The ends lost 4 bases at V and 4 bases at J; junction bases unmatched: 10. CDR3 size: 16 residues. Looked up from germline, CDR1 is SGHRS and CDR2 is YFSETQ. The CDR3: CASSTLAGAGGETQYF. The CDR3, as DNA: TGCGCCAGCAGCACCCTAGCGGGGGCCGGCGGAGAGACCCAGTACTTC. The entire variable domain, with the rest obtained from reference TRBV5-1 and TRBJ2-5, is as follows: KAGVTQTPRYLIKTRGQQVTLSCSPISGHRSVSWYQQTPGQGLQFLFEYFSETQRNKGNFPGRFSGRQFSNSRSEMNVSTLELGDSALYLCASSTLAGAGGETQYFGPGTRLLVL.

This clone has only a few counts. V and J are TRBV6-6 and TRBJ2-7; 7 bases map to TRBD2. V dropped 5 bases and J dropped 6; count of bases not matched to a gene: 4. CDR3 length: 12 residues. Germline V lookup: CDR1 MNHNY, CDR2 SVGAGI (reference sequence). The CDR3 DNA reads as TGTGCCAGCAGTGCACCGGGAGGCGAGCAGTACTTC. Translation: CASSAPGGEQYF.

The chain links TRBV28 to TRBJ2-3, with D maybe TRBD2 (6 bases). The germline V gene encodes CDR1 MDHEN and CDR2 SYDVKM. Trimming shortened V by 6 bases and J by 8 bases, and 24 bases separated the two germline ends. The CDR3 totals 16 residues. CDR3 in amino acids: CASRKIAEGLGGTQYF. CDR3 bases: TGTGCCAGCAGGAAGATAGCGGAGGGGCTCGGCGGTACGCAGTATTTT.

This clone was seen a few times. V usage is TRBV19 and J usage is TRBJ1-4; possible D gene TRBD1, 5 bases. CDR3 size: 17 residues. Trimming took off 1 base at V and 7 bases at J, with 19 bases between the two ends. The germline CDR1 and CDR2 sequences are LNHDA and SQIVND (reference sequence). DNA for the CDR3: TGTGCCAGTAGTATAGGTCAGGGAACGGTGTATGGTGAAAAACTGTTTTTT. It translates to CASSIGQGTVYGEKLFF.

Only a few counts were recorded for this clone. V is TRBV9 and J is TRBJ1-1; D perhaps matches TRBD1 (5 bases). The CDR3 is 14 amino acids. CDR1 SGDLS and CDR2 YYNGEE come from the germline V gene. V gave up 0 bases and J gave up 5 bases, with 11 bases separating them. The CDR3 nucleotides read TGTGCCAGCAGCGTAGAATCCAAGGGGACTGAAGCTTTCTTT. It yields the protein CASSVESKGTEAFF.

The table lists this clone with a few counts. V and J are TRBV29-1 and TRBJ2-7, with 7 bases lining up with TRBD2. The germline V gene encodes CDR1 SQVTM and CDR2 ANQGSEA. This CDR3 is built from 13 residues. V was pared by 5 bases and J by 0 bases, with 4 bases of the junction left unmatched. The CDR3 spells CSVLGGSSYEQYF. The CDR3 coding sequence is TGCAGCGTTCTAGGCGGGAGCTCCTACGAGCAGTACTTC.

The chain is built from TRBV7-3 and TRBJ2-5, with 10 bases fitting TRBD1. This CDR3 spans 15 amino acids. CDR1 and CDR2 from the germline V gene are SGHTA and FQGTGA. After removal of 2 bases from V and 0 bases from J, the junction contained 0 bases not matched to a gene. Written as DNA, the CDR3 is TGTGCCAGCAGCTTAGGACAGGGGGACCAAGAGACCCAGTACTTC. Encoded protein: CASSLGQGDQETQYF.

In this sample, this clone turned up a few times. V and J are TRBV2 and TRBJ1-5, with unresolved D. The CDR3 has 15 residues. Trimming pared 0 bases from V and 3 bases from J, leaving 9 bases between. In germline, CDR1 is SNHLY, CDR2 FYNNEI. The CDR3 DNA sequence: TGTGCCAGCAGTGAAGCGCGTACAGTCAATCAGCCCCAGCATTTT. Translated: CASSEARTVNQPQHF.

The chain links TRBV11-2 to TRBJ1-1, with D possibly TRBD1 on 5 matching bases. V was clipped by 4 bases and J by 6 bases, with 6 bases between them. The CDR3 runs to 11 residues. From germline, CDR1 is SGHAT and CDR2 FQNNGV. The CDR3 nucleotides read TGTGCCAGCAGCTGGGGGGCTGAAGCTTTCTTT. Translated: CASSWGAEAFF.

The table lists this clone with a few counts. The chain is built from TRBV2 and TRBJ2-3; 13 bases line up with TRBD2. V shed 6 bases and J 0 bases; nucleotides not matched to a gene: 6. The CDR3 is made up of 17 amino acids. Germline V gene lookup returns CDR1 SNHLY and CDR2 FYNNEI. CDR3 in DNA: TGTGCCAGCAGCGAGGGACTAGCGGGGTTTAGCACAGATACGCAGTATTTT. Its protein product is CASSEGLAGFSTDTQYF.

The chain has TRBV19 and TRBJ2-1, with 8 bases lining up with TRBD1. Germline V gene data show CDR1 as LNHDA and CDR2 as SQIVND (reference sequence). The CDR3 consists of 16 residues. V trimming: 5 bases; J trimming: 2 bases; junction bases outside the gene matches: 8. In nucleotides, the CDR3 is TGTGCCAGTAGTCGGCCGGCGGGACAGGCCTACAATGAGCAGTTCTTC. This gives the protein CASSRPAGQAYNEQFF.